The next 12 T cell receptor beta chains were all read from a single sample in a study of cytotoxic CD8 clonotypes in ibrutinib-treated CLL. TCRdb's copy holds only in-frame clones and misses some; the assay was immunoSEQ multiplex PCR. The sample comprises 150,000 or so clones, 80% of which are singletons, and 7.5% to 9% rests with the top ten. The sequencing here drew on PBMCs, taken after 36 months of ibrutinib treatment. These receptors came from a human donor with chronic lymphocytic leukemia.

The chain links TRBV5-1 to TRBJ2-5, with TRBD1 matching 7 bases. The CDR3 extends over 14 amino acids. Germline CDR1 is SGHRS and CDR2 is YFSETQ. V was clipped by 3 bases and J by 4 bases; unmatched bases: 6. CDR3 residues: CASSSDRVGETQYF. In DNA, the CDR3 is TGCGCCAGCAGCTCCGACAGGGTGGGAGAGACCCAGTACTTC.

This clone was detected a few times. The chain recombines TRBV28 with TRBJ1-6; the D is unclear. Trimming cost V 5 bases and J 6 bases, with 8 bases left between them. CDR3 length: 13 amino acids. Per germline, CDR1 MDHEN and CDR2 SYDVKM. The DNA for the CDR3 is TGTGCCAGCAGTAAAGACGGTAATTCACCCCTCCACTTT. Its translation: CASSKDGNSPLHF.

The rearrangement joins TRBV11-2 to TRBJ2-1; D tentatively reads TRBD1 or TRBD2 (6 bases each). V was trimmed by 5 bases and J by 0 bases, leaving 11 bases between them. CDR1 SGHAT and CDR2 FQNNGV come from the germline V gene. CDR3 size: 15 residues. The CDR3 sequence is CASSPGASSYNEQFF. CDR3 nucleotide sequence: TGTGCCAGCAGCCCGGGGGCTAGCTCCTACAATGAGCAGTTCTTC.

The chain has TRBV13 and TRBJ2-1, with 11 bases that match TRBD2. The J segment lost 6 bases and the V segment lost 3 bases, leaving 1 base of the junction unmatched. Germline V gives CDR1 PRHDT, CDR2 FYEKMQ (reference sequence). The CDR3 is 14 amino acids. The CDR3 here is CASSLTSGVNEQFF. The CDR3 DNA is TGTGCCAGCAGCTTGACTAGCGGGGTCAATGAGCAGTTCTTC.

This clone turned up a few times. The chain links TRBV21-1 to TRBJ1-5; the D call in the table, TRBD1, was not verified against the DNA. TRBV21-1 is a known pseudogene. The CDR3 is 15 residues long. The CDR3 protein is CASRPTGGGGQPQHF. CDR3 coding DNA: TGTGCCAGCAGGCCAACAGGGGGCGGCGGTCAGCCCCAGCATTTT.

V usage is TRBV29-1 and J usage is TRBJ1-2; possibly TRBD1 for D (5 bases). Per the germline V gene, CDR1 is SQVTM and CDR2 is ANQGSEA. This CDR3 contains 12 residues. Deletions cut 3 bases from V and 6 bases from J, with 11 bases between. Here the CDR3 DNA reads TGCAGCGTTGATTGGGGGGGAAATGGCTACACCTTC. Amino acid sequence: CSVDWGGNGYTF.

The chain is built from TRBV10-2 and TRBJ2-3, with D tentatively TRBD2 (6 bases). Germline CDR1 reads WSHSY; CDR2 reads SAAADI. This CDR3 has 14 amino acids. V gave up 8 bases and J gave up 0 bases, with 12 bases separating them. CDR3 protein: CASYGGISTDTQYF. In DNA form, the CDR3 reads TGCGCCAGCTATGGGGGGATTAGCACAGATACGCAGTATTTT.

The V gene is TRBV27, the J gene TRBJ1-1, with 7 bases fitting TRBD1. J was trimmed by 4 bases and V by 7 bases; bases with no gene match: 9. Germline V gene lookup returns CDR1 MNHEY and CDR2 SMNVEV (reference sequence). The CDR3 has 14 residues. CDR3 amino acids: CASKVTGKTTEAFF. The CDR3 nucleotides are TGTGCCAGCAAAGTGACAGGGAAGACCACTGAAGCTTTCTTT.

The CDR3 bases are TGTGCCAGCAGTTTAGGGGTGCAGGGGCCAAGTTACGAGCAGTACTTC. It translates to CASSLGVQGPSYEQYF. The J gene is TRBJ2-7, the V gene TRBV28, with D possibly matching TRBD1 (6 bases). This CDR3 is 16 amino acids long. V was cut by 2 bases and J by 4 bases, with 18 bases left in between. The germline V gene encodes CDR1 MDHEN and CDR2 SYDVKM.

This sequence joins TRBV27 and TRBJ2-2; D is unresolved. CDR1 is MNHEY and CDR2 is SMNVEV in the germline V gene (reference sequence). The V and J ends lost 2 bases and 6 bases respectively, with 7 bases between them. The CDR3 is 13 residues long. The CDR3 bases are TGTGCCAGCAGTTTAGAGTTTCCCGGGGAGCTGTTTTTT. Translating gives CASSLEFPGELFF.

The V call is TRBV29-1, the J call TRBJ2-1; D not certain. The length of the CDR3 is 11 residues. The V end was cut by 5 bases, the J end by 4 bases, with 6 bases between. The V gene's germline CDR1 is SQVTM and CDR2 ANQGSEA. The chain's CDR3 is CSVYGYNEQFF. The CDR3 nucleotides are TGCAGCGTTTACGGGTACAATGAGCAGTTCTTC.

V is TRBV29-1 and J is TRBJ1-1; D is unclear. V gave up 4 bases and J gave up 5 bases, with 11 bases separating them. The CDR3 covers 12 residues. The germline CDR1 and CDR2 sequences are SQVTM and ANQGSEA. In nucleotides, the CDR3 is TGCAGCGTTGGAGGACCCCGGACTGAAGCTTTCTTT. Its translation is CSVGGPRTEAFF. Full variable domain (rest looked up from reference TRBV29-1 and TRBJ1-1): SAVISQKPSRDICQRGTSLTIQCQVDSQVTMMFWYRQQPGQSLTLIATANQGSEATYESGFVIDKFPISRPNLTFSTLTVSNMSPEDSSIYLCSVGGPRTEAFFGQGTRLTVV.